The 10 T cell receptor beta chains below all came from one sample that was sequenced in a study of cytomegalovirus exposure and HLA in healthy donors. PCR was performed using 60 Vbeta and 13 Jbeta primers. Clones were sequenced by immunoSEQ multiplex PCR, and TCRdb holds only the in-frame ones, with some missing. Of about 130,000 clones listed, approximately 80% are singletons. The sequenced sample was PBMCs. These receptors came from a man aged 40-49 years in good health and CMV-seronegative.

This sequence joins TRBV6-5 and TRBJ1-3, with TRBD1 identical over 9 bases. J was trimmed by 4 bases and V by 6 bases; bases with no gene match: 4. The germline gives CDR1 MNHEY, CDR2 SVGAGI. The CDR3 loop spans 14 amino acids. The CDR3 sequence: CASREDRGGNTIYF. The CDR3 DNA reads as TGTGCCAGCAGAGAGGACAGGGGAGGAAACACCATATATTTT.

The chain recombines TRBV29-1 with TRBJ1-2; D is undetermined. The CDR3 length is 12 residues. V dropped 4 bases and J dropped 7 bases, with 13 bases sitting between them. The germline V gene encodes CDR1 SQVTM and CDR2 ANQGSEA. The CDR3 coding sequence is TGCAGCGTTGGGCAGACCCGGGGTGGCTACACCTTC. Its translation is CSVGQTRGGYTF.

In its sample, this clone was seen a few times. J is TRBJ1-2 and V is TRBV2; TRBD1 matches 7 bases. Unmatched junction bases numbered 11, after V lost 6 bases and J lost 4 bases. The CDR3 is made up of 15 amino acids. The germline gives CDR1 SNHLY, CDR2 FYNNEI. The CDR3, as DNA: TGTGCCAGCAGCCCCGACAGGGTTTTGATCTATGGCTACACCTTC. It translates to CASSPDRVLIYGYTF. The whole variable domain, remainder taken from reference TRBV2 and TRBJ1-2, is EPEVTQTPSHQVTQMGQEVILRCVPISNHLYFYWYRQILGQKVEFLVSFYNNEISEKSEIFDDQFSVERPDGSNFTLKIRSTKLEDSAMYFCASSPDRVLIYGYTFGSGTRLTVV.

The chain couples TRBV28 to TRBJ1-2; 7 nucleotides match TRBD1. Germline V gene lookup returns CDR1 MDHEN and CDR2 SYDVKM. Trimming removed 3 bases from V and 0 bases from J; junction bases left unmatched: 7. CDR3 length: 16 residues. CDR3 bases: TGTGCCAGCAGTTTTCCACAGGGGTGGGCTAACTATGGCTACACCTTC. Protein: CASSFPQGWANYGYTF.

In regard to this clone: Other DNA sequences from this sample encode an identical CDR3 as well. The chain carries TRBV6-1 and TRBJ1-2; 7 positions match TRBD1. V shed 0 bases and J 11 bases; nucleotides not matched to a gene: 6. This CDR3 comprises 13 residues. Germline V CDR1 and CDR2: MNHNS, SASEGT. CDR3 nucleotides: TGTGCCAGCAGTGAAGCGCGGACAGGCCGGTACACCTTC. Its translation is CASSEARTGRYTF.

The chain is built from TRBV5-1 and TRBJ2-1; 10 bases are shared with TRBD1. In germline, CDR1 is SGHRS, CDR2 YFSETQ. The CDR3 spans 16 residues. With V trimmed by 0 bases and J by 2 bases, 2 bases remained unmatched. The DNA for the CDR3 is TGCGCCAGCAGCTTGGGAGGGACAGGGGCCTACAATGAGCAGTTCTTC. It translates to CASSLGGTGAYNEQFF.

The J gene is TRBJ2-5, the V gene TRBV19; 11 bases agree with TRBD2. Germline CDR1 LNHDA, CDR2 SQIVND (reference sequence). After removal of 3 bases from V and 1 base from J, the junction contained 4 bases not matched to a gene. The CDR3 is 16 amino acids. The CDR3 region has the DNA TGTGCCAGTAGTATGGGGGGGACTAGCGGCCAAGAGACCCAGTACTTC. This sequence encodes CASSMGGTSGQETQYF.

The V call is TRBV27, the J call TRBJ1-6; D is unclear. The V and J ends lost 4 bases and 5 bases respectively, with 9 bases between them. The length of the CDR3 is 14 residues. In germline, CDR1 is MNHEY, CDR2 SMNVEV (reference sequence). The CDR3, as DNA: TGTGCCAGCAGTTATGCCGAGGATAATTCACCCCTCCACTTT. It yields the protein CASSYAEDNSPLHF.

This CDR3 is CASSGAGQNTEAFF. The CDR3 region has the DNA TGTGCCAGCAGTGGGGCAGGGCAGAACACTGAAGCTTTCTTT. This rearrangement joins TRBV2 to TRBJ1-1; a possible D gene is TRBD1 (5 bases). CDR3 length: 14 amino acids. CDR1 and CDR2 from the germline V gene are SNHLY and FYNNEI. V shed 4 bases and J shed 1 base, with 10 bases lying between them.

This chain joins TRBV6-5 and TRBJ1-5; 8 positions match TRBD1. The germline V gene encodes CDR1 MNHEY and CDR2 SVGAGI. V lost 5 bases to trimming and J lost 7 bases; unmatched junction nucleotides: 10. The CDR3 spans 15 residues. The CDR3 protein is CASSTSGQGGQPQHF. CDR3 DNA sequence: TGTGCCAGCAGTACATCAGGACAGGGAGGACAGCCCCAGCATTTT.